This T cell receptor (beta chain) was captured in a study of cytomegalovirus exposure and HLA in healthy donors listed by TCRdb under 2017. At the level of the whole study: According to an earlier analysis of 587 of the donors, about 190 million T cells yielded over 90 million unique TCR beta sequences and about 280 Gb of sequence data. Around 330 gigabases of sequencing data and approximately 92 million unique TCR sequences made up an early release that covered approximately 700 HLA-typed donors. Of the 350 to 400 genotyped donors, 65% to 90% fell in the genetic ancestry cluster associated with self-reported Caucasian donors. The study was designed to test whether signatures of past pathogen exposure could be identified by cataloging public T cell receptors. Using immunosequencing, the study profiled T cell repertoires from 500 to 800 subjects and related those repertoires to cytomegalovirus serostatus. A separate validation cohort of roughly 130 different subjects was used in addition to the roughly 620-subject first cohort. To predict cytomegalovirus infection status, the study brought together high-throughput TCR immunosequencing, statistical association of individual TCRs with disease status, and machine learning. A later analysis re-examined previously published TCR beta repertoires from around 670 donors and added high-resolution HLA genotyping to investigate patterns of TCR occurrence. The later analysis used no new phenotypic data to find candidate immune exposures, relying instead on TCR beta sequences and their occurrence across donors. An earlier analysis of about 620 of the donors applied high-throughput TCR beta sequencing to assess whether each TCR beta V gene segment acted as functional or pseudogenic. Alongside the repertoire data, information on donor age, sex, ethnicity and CMV serostatus was compiled. A later genetic analysis took genome-wide SNP genotypes for about 65% of the 666 donors and used that subset as a discovery cohort. All discovery cohort repertoires had been generated using a single sequencing platform. Class I and class II HLA loci were covered by the typing at four-digit resolution. Typing coverage differed by locus: A, B, C, DRB1 and DQB1 were typed in about 620-640 donors, DQA1 in about 550, DPA1 in some 570, and DPB1 in 450 to 480. Because of strong linkage in the cohort, four to six DR-DQ haplotypes were treated as single units for association and clustering. On average, about 240,000 unique TCR beta nucleotide sequences were sequenced per donor among 398 genotyped donors of the cohort, with 15% to 20% of those sequences being non-productive.

Comment on this clone: It lacks a known antigen. No base quality information exists; no much larger clone differs at one position.

General findings and caveats noted by the study authors: A further reported finding was that TCR beta sequences accurately predicted the HLA-A and HLA-B alleles for most subjects in the first cohort. Because HLA typing was unavailable for some donors at each locus, only the typed subset was used in association tests. When HLA alleles, especially DR and DQ, strongly co-occurred, TCR associations were difficult to assign to individual alleles. In the study, 150 to 200 TCR beta chains were listed as associated with cytomegalovirus. In an earlier analysis of around 600 of the donors, most TCR beta V segments appeared in productive rearrangements about 90% or about 30% of the time, broadly matching IMGT annotations. CMV serostatus was the only immune exposure information available for the cohort. The presence/absence analyses assumed that sequencing depth was roughly uniform across donors, and that assumption may not be true. A few of the identified cytomegalovirus-associated TCR beta chains were confirmed in vitro to be specific for cytomegalovirus antigens. Linkage disequilibrium might explain the correlated functional status among segregating V segments, but an unknown experimental factor could not be ruled out. While some public TCRs were present in many individuals, most TCR sequences turned up only very rarely across donors. This cohort had only TCR beta chains sequenced, and the lack of alpha or paired-chain data limited which features could be detected. A later analysis found that most CMV-associated TCR beta chains appeared HLA-restricted, with HLA associations seemingly driven largely by CMV exposure. Because counts were too low, seventeen rarely observed V segments, including chromosome 9 orphons, were left out of the earlier analysis of about 500 of the donors. According to the authors, the approach could potentially be generalized to other disease states and immunological phenotypes. A later analysis found that HLA-associated TCR beta chains were more clonally expanded and had lower generation probabilities than equally common non-associated chains. A later genetic analysis reported fewer N-insertions in productive TCRs among donors in an Asian-associated ancestry cluster than the approximately 670-donor mean. A later analysis associated about 17,000 TCR beta sequences with specific HLA alleles at a false discovery rate of 0.05. A cluster of highly shared sequence variants was judged likely to be a technical artifact of the sequencing pipeline. In a later analysis, several top co-occurrence clusters were reported to appear linked to parvovirus B19, influenza, CMV and Epstein-Barr virus. Some IMGT-functional V segments, including TRBV6-2 and TRBV6-3, could not be distinguished by the 87-base-pair reads and were therefore excluded. In a later analysis, TCR association rates were found to vary across HLA loci, with the most associated TCRs seen for DRB1 alleles and the fewest for HLA-C alleles. The classifier was reported to diagnose cytomegalovirus status with high specificity and sensitivity in both the original and validation cohorts. In a later genetic analysis, a missense DCLRE1C variant was associated with V-gene and J-gene trimming of TCR beta chains, and the association was replicated in an independent cohort.

In total, approximately 690 healthy bone marrow donors made up the cohort. Cohort members were all nominally healthy when sampled, although unrecorded immune exposures were likely present. The donor tested CMV seronegative, placing the donor among the 350 or so seronegative members of the cohort. A peripheral blood sample was provided by each donor, and peripheral blood mononuclear cells were used for TCR beta sequencing. Genomic DNA was extracted from the blood cell samples with the Qiagen DNeasy Blood Extraction Kit. Receptors were amplified or captured by the immunoSEQ multiplex PCR assay. A mixture of 60 forward primers for TCR Vbeta segments and 13 reverse primers for TCR Jbeta segments was used in the multiplex PCR. Amplification of the CDR3 region of rearranged TCR beta genes was performed with a multiplex PCR assay on genomic DNA. On the Illumina HiSeq System, the amplified TCR beta libraries were sequenced as 87-base-pair reads. Regarding the original processing steps: A later analysis tallied roughly 78 million unique TCR beta chains across the 666 repertoires, and around 10 million of those chains were shared by two or more donors. Raw reads were error-corrected and collapsed into unique sequences with a nearest-neighbor algorithm that merged closely related sequences to remove PCR and sequencing errors. V, D and J gene segments were assigned by aligning CDR3 sequences to IMGT reference sequences. For a sequence to be retained, at least a six-nucleotide match to both a V gene segment and a J gene segment was required. Rearrangements were called productive when the CDR3 lacked stop codons and stayed in frame with V and J; all others were non-productive. Following IMGT convention, CDR3 was defined as the stretch from the second conserved V-encoded cysteine up to the conserved J-encoded phenylalanine. The earlier analysis of a few hundred of the donors excluded any sequence lacking an unambiguous match to a single V gene segment. In an earlier analysis of approximately 590 of the donors, a V segment was called functional when productive rearrangements were above 56.7%, and segregating when the standard deviation between donors exceeded 5%. A statistical classification framework was built for diagnosing cytomegalovirus status from the catalog of TCR beta chain sequences. A later analysis assigned V and J genes by comparing TCR nucleotide sequences with IMGT/GENE-DB human TR gene sequences. In a later analysis, CDR3 sequences and most-parsimonious VDJ recombination scenarios were assigned using the TCRdist pipeline. In a later analysis, every TCR beta chain was defined by the combination of its CDR3 amino acid sequence and its V-gene family, and reads without a unique V-gene family were dropped. In a later analysis, fewer than 650 highly shared, low-generation-probability nucleotide sequences were removed to address suspected cross-contamination and a sequencing artifact. A later analysis calculated a clonal expansion index for each public chain from normalized within-repertoire ranks of inferred template counts. A later analysis computed generation probabilities with a VDJ recombination model fitted to out-of-frame rearrangements, and checked the results against IGoR. Hypergeometric tests were used in a later analysis to score TCR-TCR, TCR-HLA and TCR-CMV co-occurrence, with a repertoire-size bias correction applied to the TCR pairs. To estimate false discovery rates, a later analysis permuted the HLA or CMV assignments 20 times. In a later analysis, co-occurring TCRs were grouped with DBSCAN, and TCRdist sequence similarity was added when clustering was performed within HLA-allele-positive subsets. Repertoires with fewer than 30,000 or more than 120,000 public chains were left out of co-occurrence clustering, as were several repertoires with anomalous nucleotide sharing. TCRdb took this table from immuneACCESS and kept in-frame rearrangements with V and J called. Such tables lack part of the clones; where checked against another copy, unresolved V genes explain under half of the gap, and the rest is unexplained. The D gene and trimming were derived from the DNA, and the V and J assignments and clone size from that table. Here the sample has 170,000 or so clones; under 85% occur a single time. Around 5% of the sample lies in the top ten.

The junction shows trimming of 0 bases on V and 5 bases on J, and the gene matches do not reach 5 bases of it. The germline V gene yields LGHNA for CDR1 and YNFKEQ for CDR2. Reading from cysteine to phenylalanine, the CDR3 counts 16 amino acids. CDR3 DNA only is kept here, 48 bases in frame from base 1. The chain is encoded by TRBV4-2 joined to TRBJ2-2; 8 nucleotides in the junction match TRBD2. The TCR comes from a man in his late teens or twenties in good health and CMV-seronegative. Sequencing used PBMCs. The CDR3 protein sequence reads: CASSQEGTSSTGELFF. The DNA is as follows: TGTGCCAGCAGCCAAGAAGGGACTAGTAGTACCGGGGAGCTGTTTTTT.